The rows below give T cell receptor beta chains drawn from one sample of a study of blood T cells in healthy people across ages. TCRdb re-derived calls from the 5' RACE reads in MiXCR, one entry per CDR3 protein. The top ten clones hold more than 20% of a sample with 1.8 million or so distinct CDR3 sequences, approximately 40% of them seen once. The sample consisted of blood. The source is a human donor in good health. Each CDR3 is given with its conserved first and last residue. The D gene is left open where the match is weak.

>.|TRBJ2-3|TRBV14
CASSQGGAYTDTQYF
>.|TRBJ2-7|TRBV20-1
CSASDHYYEQYF
>.|TRBJ2-1|TRBV12-3/TRBV12-4
CASSYRPFGLAENYNEQFF
>.|TRBJ2-1|TRBV12-3/TRBV12-4
CASSLVGRNEQFF
>.|TRBJ1-5|TRBV6-2/TRBV6-3
CASTRDNLSNQPQHF
>.|TRBJ1-6|TRBV6-5
CASSYNGAREPLHF
>.|TRBJ1-2|TRBV7-6
CASSLELGQVYGHTF
>TRBD1|TRBJ2-1|TRBV11-2
CASSFGTGRYNEQFF
>.|TRBJ2-3|TRBV29-1
CSVGAGTTDTQYF
>.|TRBJ2-4|TRBV18
CASSPQGSQNIQYF
>.|TRBJ1-4|TRBV5-1
CASSLRQATNEKLFF
>TRBD1|TRBJ1-4|TRBV29-1
CSVRDRGLTNEKLFF
>.|TRBJ2-5|TRBV29-1
CSVGQIQETQYF
>TRBD1|TRBJ2-1|TRBV5-1
CASSLRDRVNEQFF
>.|TRBJ2-6|TRBV5-1
CASSLVATGANVLTF
>TRBD2|TRBJ2-7|TRBV30
CAWSIGGVISYEQYF
>TRBD1|TRBJ2-5|TRBV28
CASRTGLMETQYF
>.|TRBJ2-7|TRBV7-2
CASSLAPTYEQYF
>TRBD1|TRBJ1-6|TRBV2
CASSLTGGLYNSPLHF
>TRBD2|TRBJ2-3|TRBV7-8
CASSLASGAQQYF
>.|TRBJ2-7|TRBV11-2
CASSSPQNRASQYF
>.|TRBJ2-3|TRBV7-2
CASSLEGGFTDTQYF
>.|TRBJ1-1|TRBV20-1
CSAREGVTEAFF
>TRBD2|TRBJ2-7|TRBV7-9
CASTRGGLAGLYEQYF
>.|TRBJ2-7|TRBV11-2
CATAAQYEQYF
>TRBD1|TRBJ1-2|TRBV20-1
CSARDRDRDYGYTF
>TRBD1|TRBJ1-6|TRBV5-1
CASSLDNRQGSSPLHF
>.|TRBJ2-7|TRBV6-5
CASSHPGLGYEQYF
>.|TRBJ1-2|TRBV6-1
CASSAVGDYGYTF
>.|TRBJ1-1|TRBV3-1
CASSQDLIGEAFF
>.|TRBJ1-1|TRBV4-1
CASSQKERVGMNTEAFF
>.|TRBJ1-1|TRBV10-3
CAIRSVLDTEAFF
>TRBD2|.|TRBV7-2
CASSPRLGLDGEQYF
>.|TRBJ2-6|TRBV2
CASSDGGRHSGANVLTF
>TRBD1|TRBJ2-7|TRBV7-6
CASSIQGRTYEQYF
>TRBD2|TRBJ2-2|TRBV9
CASSPKITAGPANTGELFF
>TRBD1|TRBJ2-5|TRBV13
CASSLRGQGGEETQYF
>TRBD1|TRBJ1-2|TRBV4-3
CASSPVVQGSGYTF
>.|TRBJ2-5|TRBV4-2
CASSQQVRETQYF
>.|TRBJ1-5|TRBV12-3/TRBV12-4
CASSRGRGNQPQHF
>.|TRBJ2-1|TRBV20-1
CSARVDDTSYNEQFF
>.|.|TRBV11-3
CASSLDPARGDTYEQYF
>.|TRBJ1-5|TRBV7-9
CASSLEEQETQHF
>.|TRBJ1-2|TRBV4-2
CASSQDMGVYTF
>.|TRBJ2-7|TRBV6-1
CASSGKGGAEQYF
>.|TRBJ1-4|TRBV28
CASSLRGLGEKLFF
>.|TRBJ2-1|TRBV7-2
CASSYDMSVISSYNEQFF
>TRBD2|.|TRBV10-3
CAISETQAGGPGEQYF